One and the same sample provided the 23 T cell receptor beta chains below, sequenced in a study of T cells in tuberculosis. Measured with immunoSEQ multiplex PCR; TCRdb has only the in-frame clones, and not every one. Found here are over 25,000 clones, nearly 97% of them singletons; the top ten hold 2% to 2.5%. The material sequenced was PBMCs. The receptors shown here come from a donor aged 10-29 years with latent tuberculosis or without tuberculosis infection.

The rearrangement links TRBV29-1 to TRBJ2-3, with D maybe TRBD2 (6 bases). Trimming stripped 1 base from V and 2 bases from J, with 25 bases between. This CDR3 is built from 19 residues. Germline CDR1 is SQVTM and CDR2 is ANQGSEA. CDR3 in amino acids: CSVEGPGGTSAGVTDTQYF. Here the CDR3 DNA reads TGCAGCGTTGAAGGGCCGGGCGGGACGTCCGCTGGGGTCACAGATACGCAGTATTTT.

J is TRBJ1-1 and V is TRBV18; TRBD1 matches at 9 bases. V lost 6 bases and J lost 1; bases outside the gene matches: 15. The germline V gene has CDR1 KGHSH and CDR2 LQKENI. The CDR3 is made up of 18 amino acids. The CDR3 loop is CASSTERQGVSRNTEAFF. CDR3 sequence (DNA): TGTGCCAGCTCCACGGAAAGACAGGGGGTTAGTCGGAACACTGAAGCTTTCTTT.

The chain is built from TRBV6-5 and TRBJ1-1; D is possibly TRBD1 (5 bases). Germline V gene lookup returns CDR1 MNHEY and CDR2 SVGAGI. Trimming took 6 bases from V and 4 from J, leaving 12 bases between them. The CDR3 is made up of 13 amino acids. The CDR3 reads CASRGLGGTEAFF. The CDR3 nucleotides read TGTGCCAGCAGGGGTTTGGGGGGCACTGAAGCTTTCTTT.

The rearrangement joins TRBV11-2 to TRBJ2-1, with no clear D. Germline lookup yields CDR1 SGHAT and CDR2 FQNNGV. The CDR3 length is 11 residues. Trimming removed 5 bases from V and 9 bases from J, with 8 bases in between. The CDR3 is CASSRQFEQFF. The DNA of the CDR3 is TGTGCCAGCAGCCGCCAGTTTGAGCAGTTCTTC. The full variable domain, with the rest looked up from reference TRBV11-2 and TRBJ2-1, is EAGVAQSPRYKIIEKRQSVAFWCNPISGHATLYWYQQILGQGPKLLIQFQNNGVVDDSQLPKDRFSAERLKGVDSTLKIQPAKLEDSAVYLCASSRQFEQFFGPGTRLTVL.

In this sample, this clone turned up once. The genes are TRBV12-5 and TRBJ2-7; 8 bases agree with TRBD1. V lost 3 bases and J lost 6; bases outside the gene matches: 7. The CDR3 is 14 amino acids. From germline, CDR1 is LGHNT and CDR2 FRNRAP. The CDR3 sequence is CASGFRQGFGEQYF. Here the CDR3 DNA reads TGTGCTAGTGGTTTTAGACAGGGGTTCGGCGAGCAGTACTTC. Drawing the rest from reference TRBV12-5 and TRBJ2-7, the complete variable domain is DARVTQTPRHKVTEMGQEVTMRCQPILGHNTVFWYRQTMMQGLELLAYFRNRAPLDDSGMPKDRFSAEMPDATLATLKIQPSEPRDSAVYFCASGFRQGFGEQYFGPGTRLTVT.

This chain uses TRBV19 with TRBJ2-7, with D possibly matching TRBD2 (7 bases). The CDR3 is made up of 15 amino acids. Germline V gives CDR1 LNHDA, CDR2 SQIVND (reference sequence). V lost 6 bases and J lost 5, with 20 bases in between. DNA for the CDR3: TGTGCCAGTAGCCGGGAGGTGGCAGGGGACGACGAGCAGTACTTC. Amino acids: CASSREVAGDDEQYF.

The V gene is TRBV7-9, the J gene TRBJ2-7; TRBD2 might be the D (6 bases). The CDR3 extends over 12 amino acids. V was shortened by 7 bases and J by 6 bases, with 13 bases between the two germline ends. Per the germline V gene, CDR1 is SEHNR and CDR2 is FQNEAQ (reference sequence). CDR3 coding DNA: TGTGCCAGCAACCTCGGGGGTGGCGAGCAGTACTTC. It encodes CASNLGGGEQYF.

This clone is labeled as medium-sized. The V gene is TRBV25-1, the J gene TRBJ2-1, with D perhaps matching TRBD1 (6 bases). In germline, CDR1 is MGHDK, CDR2 SYGVNS. The CDR3 loop spans 18 amino acids. Trimming cost V 4 bases and J 4 bases, with 23 bases left between them. CDR3 nucleotides: TGTGCCAGCAGTGGGGACGGGATAGGACAGAAACATTACAATGAGCAGTTCTTC. Its protein is CASSGDGIGQKHYNEQFF.

The V gene is TRBV19, the J gene TRBJ1-4, with 11 bases that match TRBD1. There are 15 residues in the CDR3. V shed 3 bases, J shed 6 bases, and the junction held 3 bases outside the gene matches. CDR1 is LNHDA, CDR2 SQIVND, per germline (reference sequence). CDR3 in DNA: TGTGCCAGTAGTATCGGACAGGGGGCCTATGAAAAACTGTTTTTT. The encoded protein is CASSIGQGAYEKLFF.

The chain couples TRBV7-2 to TRBJ2-6; the match to TRBD1 covers 10 bases. Trimming at V came to 2 bases and at J to 0 bases, leaving 7 bases not matched to a gene. This CDR3 contains 19 residues. Germline assignment: CDR1 SGHTA and CDR2 FQGNSA. CDR3 sequence (DNA): TGTGCCAGCAGCTTAAAGCCGGGACAGGGGTACTCTGGGGCCAACGTCCTGACTTTC. Its translation: CASSLKPGQGYSGANVLTF.

The V gene is TRBV27, the J gene TRBJ1-1, with 8 bases identical to TRBD1. The CDR3 totals 13 residues. With 4 bases clipped from V and 6 bases from J, the junction kept 4 bases outside the gene matches. The germline gives CDR1 MNHEY, CDR2 SMNVEV (reference sequence). This CDR3 is CASSYDRGAEAFF. For the CDR3, the DNA is TGTGCCAGCAGTTACGACAGGGGCGCTGAAGCTTTCTTT.

The V gene is TRBV6-5, the J gene TRBJ1-5; a possible D gene is TRBD1 (5 bases). Deletions cut 6 bases from V and 2 bases from J, with 14 bases between. The germline V gene has CDR1 MNHEY and CDR2 SVGAGI. There are 15 residues in the CDR3. In DNA form, the CDR3 reads TGTGCCAGCAGACCCCAGGGAGGAGGCAATCAGCCCCAGCATTTT. This encodes CASRPQGGGNQPQHF.

The chain employs TRBV11-2 and TRBJ1-4; 7 bases are shared with TRBD1. The V gene's germline CDR1 is SGHAT and CDR2 FQNNGV. The CDR3 totals 15 residues. J was trimmed by 3 bases and V by 2 bases; bases with no gene match: 3. Here the CDR3 DNA reads TGTGCCAGCAGCTTACCCGACAGGGCTAATGAAAAACTGTTTTTT. Translating gives CASSLPDRANEKLFF.

The V call is TRBV6-1, the J call TRBJ2-2, with D uncertain. Trimming removed 11 bases from V and 0 bases from J, with 4 bases in between. This CDR3 spans 11 amino acids. Germline V lookup: CDR1 MNHNS, CDR2 SASEGT. CDR3 loop: CALANTGELFF. DNA of the CDR3: TGTGCCTTAGCGAACACCGGGGAGCTGTTTTTT.

This chain joins TRBV7-2 and TRBJ2-7; D is uncertain. CDR1 and CDR2 from the germline V gene are SGHTA and FQGNSA. The CDR3 contains 16 residues. V was shortened by 6 bases and J by 1 base, with 19 bases between the two germline ends. CDR3 nucleotides: TGTGCCAGCAGATCAGAGGTCTTCGGCCGTTCCTACGAGCAGTACTTC. Translating gives CASRSEVFGRSYEQYF.

The chain is built from TRBV18 and TRBJ1-1; the D gene is possibly TRBD1 (6 bases). Between the trimmed V and J ends, which lost 2 bases and 4 bases, there was a span of 20 bases. The CDR3 is 17 residues long. CDR1 KGHSH and CDR2 LQKENI come from the germline V gene. CDR3 protein: CASSPFPEGGRGTEAFF. The CDR3 region has the DNA TGTGCCAGCTCACCATTCCCCGAGGGGGGGCGAGGCACTGAAGCTTTCTTT. Filled out from reference TRBV18 and TRBJ1-1, the complete variable domain reads NAGVMQNPRHLVRRRGQEARLRCSPMKGHSHVYWYRQLPEEGLKFMVYLQKENIIDESGMPKERFSAEFPKEGPSILRIQQVVRGDSAAYFCASSPFPEGGRGTEAFFGQGTRLTVV.

This chain joins TRBV5-1 and TRBJ2-7; 10 nucleotides align to TRBD1. V gave up 4 bases and J gave up 7 bases; unmatched junction bases: 14. The CDR3 is made up of 16 amino acids. CDR1 and CDR2 from the germline V gene are SGHRS and YFSETQ. The CDR3 region is CASSHAPGQGSREQYF. CDR3 sequence (DNA): TGCGCCAGCAGCCACGCTCCGGGACAGGGGTCGAGAGAGCAGTACTTC. Looking up the rest from reference TRBV5-1 and TRBJ2-7 gives the full variable domain: KAGVTQTPRYLIKTRGQQVTLSCSPISGHRSVSWYQQTPGQGLQFLFEYFSETQRNKGNFPGRFSGRQFSNSRSEMNVSTLELGDSALYLCASSHAPGQGSREQYFGPGTRLTVT.

The chain recombines TRBV2 with TRBJ1-2; tentatively, D is TRBD1 (5 bases). The CDR3 runs 15 residues. Trimming shortened V by 4 bases and J by 2 bases, and 14 bases separated the two germline ends. CDR1 and CDR2 from the germline V gene are SNHLY and FYNNEI. The CDR3 sequence is CASSARGVRNYGYTF. Written as DNA, the CDR3 is TGTGCCAGCAGTGCCCGGGGGGTCCGAAACTATGGCTACACCTTC.

This clone occurred once. V and J are TRBV27 and TRBJ2-5; maybe TRBD2 (7 bases). Trimming removed 0 bases at V and 2 bases at J, with 13 bases between. The CDR3 extends over 16 amino acids. Germline CDR1 and CDR2: MNHEY and SMNVEV (reference sequence). The CDR3 DNA reads as TGTGCCAGCAGTTTATCGATGGGGGGGCCTCAAGAGACCCAGTACTTC. This translates into CASSLSMGGPQETQYF.

The chain is built from TRBV7-3 and TRBJ2-1; D may be TRBD2 (6 bases). V lost 1 base and J 15 bases, leaving 13 bases between the germline ends. The CDR3 is 12 amino acids. Germline V gene sequence: CDR1 SGHTA, CDR2 FQGTGA. DNA of the CDR3: TGTGCCAGCAGCTTAAGGCGGGGTGACCTGTTCTTC. Its protein is CASSLRRGDLFF.

The CDR3 protein is CASSTSGGAGELFF. As DNA, the CDR3 is TGTGCCAGTAGCACCTCAGGGGGAGCCGGGGAGCTGTTTTTT. V usage is TRBV19 and J usage is TRBJ2-2; 7 nucleotides match TRBD1. The CDR3 has 14 amino acids. V lost 6 bases and J lost 6; bases outside the gene matches: 7. Germline lookup yields CDR1 LNHDA and CDR2 SQIVND (reference sequence).

There are a few counts of this clone. J is TRBJ1-2 and V is TRBV2; possible D gene TRBD1, 5 bases. The length of the CDR3 is 15 residues. V was clipped by 8 bases and J by 4 bases, with 20 bases between them. In germline, CDR1 is SNHLY, CDR2 FYNNEI. CDR3 sequence: CASGESREVGYGYTF. The DNA for the CDR3 is TGTGCCAGCGGAGAGAGCAGGGAGGTCGGCTATGGCTACACCTTC. The whole variable domain, filled in from reference TRBV2 and TRBJ1-2, reads EPEVTQTPSHQVTQMGQEVILRCVPISNHLYFYWYRQILGQKVEFLVSFYNNEISEKSEIFDDQFSVERPDGSNFTLKIRSTKLEDSAMYFCASGESREVGYGYTFGSGTRLTVV.

The chain joins TRBV11-2 to TRBJ1-1; D unresolved. The CDR3 consists of 13 residues. Trimming cost V 5 bases and J 13 bases, with 20 bases left between them. Germline CDR1 is SGHAT and CDR2 is FQNNGV. CDR3 residues: CASSASKESYGFF. The CDR3 DNA is TGTGCCAGCAGCGCGTCAAAGGAGAGTTACGGTTTCTTT.